This T cell receptor (beta chain) was observed in a study of molecular identifiers for immune sequencing clone quantification. Germline loops: CDR1 LNHDA, CDR2 SQIVND (reference sequence). This CDR3 region has 15 residues. Trimming took off 2 bases at V and 1 base at J, with 11 bases between the two ends. Study findings and constraints: Whereas naive cells kept under 1% of molecules in clones above 20 RNA copies, such clones held over 99% in effectors.

TCRdb reanalysed the PCR reads using MiXCR and keeps one entry per CDR3 protein. The sample holds approximately 35,000 distinct CDR3 sequences, about a fifth seen once. Naive CD8 libraries were made from about 21,000 to 970,000 sorted cells, and they used 10%, 30% or 50% RNA. As CD8+CD4-CCR7+CD45RA+ cells, naive CD8 T cells were sorted. This clonotype was observed at least ten times. Its matching antigen is unknown. The genes are TRBV19 and TRBJ1-1; D is unresolved. The sample was naive CD8+ T cells from blood, with Jurkat cell RNA spiked in. The subset is: FACS-sorted CD8+CD4-CCR7+CD45RA+ naive T cells. This receptor was identified in a human donor in good health. Some libraries in this study had Jurkat cell RNA spiked in. DNA for the CDR3: TGTGCCAGTAGTATATTCCCACAGACGAACACTGAAGCTTTCTTT. Translating gives CASSIFPQTNTEAFF.